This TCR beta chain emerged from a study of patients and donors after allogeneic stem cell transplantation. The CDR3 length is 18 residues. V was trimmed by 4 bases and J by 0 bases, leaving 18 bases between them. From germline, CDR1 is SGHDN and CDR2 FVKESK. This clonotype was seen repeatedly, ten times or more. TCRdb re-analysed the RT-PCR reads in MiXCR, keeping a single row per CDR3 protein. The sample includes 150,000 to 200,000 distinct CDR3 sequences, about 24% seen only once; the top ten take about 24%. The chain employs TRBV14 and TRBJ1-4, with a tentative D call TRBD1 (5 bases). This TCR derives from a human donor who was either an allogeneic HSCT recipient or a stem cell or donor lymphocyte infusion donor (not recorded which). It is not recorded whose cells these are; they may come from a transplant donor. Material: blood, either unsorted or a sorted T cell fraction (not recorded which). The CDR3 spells CASSPAYDRLATNEKLFF. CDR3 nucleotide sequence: TGTGCCAGCAGCCCCGCCTACGACAGACTTGCAACTAATGAAAAACTGTTTTTT. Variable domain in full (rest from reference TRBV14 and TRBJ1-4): EAGVTQFPSHSVIEKGQTVTLRCDPISGHDNLYWYRRVMGKEIKFLLHFVKESKQDESGMPNNRFLAERTGGTYSTLKVQPAELEDSGVYFCASSPAYDRLATNEKLFFGSGTQLSVL.